Presented here are 27 T cell receptor beta chains from one specimen sequenced in a study of cytomegalovirus exposure and HLA in healthy donors. The PCR was carried out with 60 Vbeta primers and 13 Jbeta primers. TCRdb's copy holds only in-frame clones and misses some; the assay was immunoSEQ multiplex PCR. Found here are some 130,000 clones, more than 70% of them singletons; the top ten hold 0.95% to 1.4%. Sequenced sample: PBMCs. The receptor set was obtained from a male donor in good health and CMV-seronegative.

This sequence joins TRBV6-1 and TRBJ1-6, with TRBD1 as a possible D gene (6 bases). V dropped 11 bases and J dropped 6 bases, with 14 bases sitting between them. CDR3 length: 13 residues. CDR1 and CDR2 from the germline V gene are MNHNS and SASEGT. The CDR3 here is CAGGQDVNSPLHF. In DNA, the CDR3 is TGTGCCGGGGGACAAGACGTTAATTCACCCCTCCACTTT.

In this sample, this clone turned up once. The gene calls are TRBV5-1 and TRBJ2-1, with 8 bases matching TRBD1. Germline CDR1 is SGHRS and CDR2 is YFSETQ. Trimming at V came to 3 bases and at J to 9 bases, leaving 11 bases not matched to a gene. The CDR3 runs to 15 residues. The chain's CDR3 is CASSSDPGGEGEQFF. Here the CDR3 DNA reads TGCGCCAGCAGCTCAGACCCAGGGGGCGAAGGTGAGCAGTTCTTC.

The genes are TRBV6-5 and TRBJ2-7, with D perhaps TRBD1 (6 bases). The germline V gene encodes CDR1 MNHEY and CDR2 SVGAGI. The V gene lost 2 bases and the J gene lost 2 bases, with 10 bases spanning the gap. This CDR3 has 14 amino acids. This CDR3 is CASSYGAGAYEQYF. The CDR3 DNA reads as TGTGCCAGCAGTTACGGGGCAGGGGCCTACGAGCAGTACTTC.

The gene calls are TRBV19 and TRBJ1-3; the D gene is possibly TRBD1 (5 bases). V lost 5 bases and J lost 0, with 11 bases in between. The CDR3 runs to 15 residues. Germline V gives CDR1 LNHDA, CDR2 SQIVND (reference sequence). The CDR3 bases are TGTGCCAGTAGTGTACAGGCCCACTCTGGAAACACCATATATTTT. Translation gives CASSVQAHSGNTIYF.

The V call is TRBV9, the J call TRBJ1-3; D gene unclear. Per germline, CDR1 SGDLS and CDR2 YYNGEE. The CDR3 runs to 13 residues. Deletions cut 4 bases from V and 2 bases from J, with 7 bases between. CDR3 loop: CASSPSAGNTIYF. The CDR3 nucleotides read TGTGCCAGCAGCCCCTCAGCTGGAAACACCATATATTTT. Complete variable domain (other parts from reference TRBV9 and TRBJ1-3): DSGVTQTPKHLITATGQRVTLRCSPRSGDLSVYWYQQSLDQGLQFLIQYYNGEERAKGNILERFSAQQFPDLHSELNLSSLELGDSALYFCASSPSAGNTIYFGEGSWLTVV.

The chain has TRBV7-2 and TRBJ2-2; D is possibly TRBD2 (6 bases). Germline V gives CDR1 SGHTA, CDR2 FQGNSA. With 6 bases removed from V and 7 bases from J, the gap between germline ends came to 9 bases. The CDR3 consists of 12 residues. The CDR3 region is CASRPEGGELFF. The DNA of the CDR3 is TGTGCCAGCAGGCCGGAGGGCGGGGAGCTGTTTTTT.

The chain uses TRBV6-5 and TRBJ2-7; 8 nucleotides line up with TRBD2. V shed 4 bases and J 0 bases; nucleotides not matched to a gene: 2. The CDR3 runs to 14 residues. CDR1 MNHEY and CDR2 SVGAGI come from the germline V gene. CDR3 coding DNA: TGTGCCAGCAGTTTGGCGGGGGGCTCCTACGAGCAGTACTTC. This translates into CASSLAGGSYEQYF.

The chain links TRBV30 to TRBJ1-2, with D possibly matching TRBD1 (5 bases). The V end lost 2 bases, the J end lost 2 bases, and 6 bases lay between the germline ends. This CDR3 is built from 12 residues. Germline CDR1 GTSNPN, CDR2 SVGIG (reference sequence). This CDR3 is CAWSKGNYGYTF. The CDR3 DNA follows: TGTGCCTGGAGTAAGGGGAACTATGGCTACACCTTC.

The CDR3 spells CASSQATYRAGNQPQHF. CDR3 DNA: TGCGCCAGCAGCCAAGCAACCTACAGGGCTGGTAATCAGCCCCAGCATTTT. The rearrangement joins TRBV4-3 to TRBJ1-5; D is perhaps TRBD1 (6 bases). Germline CDR1 is LGHNA and CDR2 is YSLEER. Deletions cut 1 base from V and 4 bases from J, with 17 bases between. The CDR3 totals 17 residues.

Here the CDR3 DNA reads TGTGCCAGCATCCCAATCTATGCGGGCCAAGAGACCCAGTACTTC. Translated, it gives CASIPIYAGQETQYF. This chain joins TRBV6-1 and TRBJ2-5; possible D gene TRBD2, 5 bases. Deletions cut 7 bases from V and 1 base from J, with 16 bases between. Germline CDR1 is MNHNS and CDR2 is SASEGT. The CDR3 extends over 15 amino acids.

This chain joins TRBV14 and TRBJ2-5, with TRBD1 matching 11 bases. CDR1 and CDR2 from the germline V gene are SGHDN and FVKESK. The trim removed 4 bases at V and 3 bases at J, leaving 4 bases unmatched. The CDR3 has 15 residues. This chain's CDR3 is CASSPWTGGEETQYF. The CDR3 DNA follows: TGTGCCAGCAGCCCCTGGACAGGGGGCGAAGAGACCCAGTACTTC.

CDR3 amino acids: CASSTQGASTGELFF. The CDR3 DNA sequence: TGTGCCAGTAGTACCCAGGGGGCTAGCACCGGGGAGCTGTTTTTT. V is TRBV19 and J is TRBJ2-2, with 8 nucleotides matching TRBD1. From germline, CDR1 is LNHDA and CDR2 SQIVND (reference sequence). With 4 bases clipped from V and 4 bases from J, the junction kept 5 bases outside the gene matches. There are 15 residues in the CDR3.

The chain employs TRBV5-4 and TRBJ1-1, with 8 bases aligning to TRBD1. Trimming removed 6 bases from V and 6 bases from J; junction bases left unmatched: 7. CDR1 and CDR2 (germline): SGHNT, YYREEE (reference sequence). CDR3 length: 13 amino acids. CDR3 coding DNA: TGTGCCAGCATGCAAGACAGGGGCCCTGAAGCTTTCTTT. It codes for CASMQDRGPEAFF.

The CDR3 loop reads CASRPDRGSGETQYF. The CDR3 DNA reads as TGTGCTAGTAGACCGGACAGGGGGTCGGGTGAGACCCAGTACTTC. The rearrangement joins TRBV12-5 to TRBJ2-5; 10 nucleotides align to TRBD1. Germline assignment: CDR1 LGHNT and CDR2 FRNRAP. The CDR3 extends over 15 amino acids. V gave up 8 bases and J gave up 5 bases; unmatched junction bases: 11.

The V gene is TRBV27, the J gene TRBJ2-5; 11 bases are shared with TRBD1. Germline CDR1 reads MNHEY; CDR2 reads SMNVEV (reference sequence). This CDR3 comprises 14 residues. V was clipped by 4 bases and J by 4 bases; unmatched bases: 2. CDR3 region: CASSWDRGVETQYF. CDR3 sequence (DNA): TGTGCCAGCAGTTGGGACAGGGGGGTAGAGACCCAGTACTTC.

The chain is built from TRBV6-5 and TRBJ2-5, with D tentatively TRBD2 (5 bases). The CDR3 sequence is 14 residues long. Germline-derived CDR1 and CDR2 are MNHEY and SVGAGI. V lost 7 bases, J lost 5 bases, and 17 bases lay in between. The CDR3 here is CASMGAAHLETQYF. Written as DNA, the CDR3 is TGTGCCAGCATGGGAGCAGCCCATTTGGAGACCCAGTACTTC.

This rearrangement joins TRBV12-5 to TRBJ2-3, with D hard to call. Germline CDR1 reads LGHNT; CDR2 reads FRNRAP. The CDR3 spans 16 residues. Trimming cost V 3 bases and J 1 base, with 14 bases left between them. The CDR3 is CASGFELMAGTDTQYF. CDR3 DNA: TGTGCTAGTGGTTTTGAGTTGATGGCGGGCACAGATACGCAGTATTTT.

This clone was seen once. V is TRBV13 and J is TRBJ1-2; D call uncertain. This CDR3 is 11 amino acids long. The ends were cut back, 5 bases at V and 6 bases at J, with 7 bases in the middle. The germline V gene encodes CDR1 PRHDT and CDR2 FYEKMQ (reference sequence). CDR3 amino acids: CASSPGDGYTF. Here the CDR3 DNA reads TGTGCCAGCAGCCCCGGGGATGGCTACACCTTC.

The chain recombines TRBV4-1 with TRBJ1-2; the match to TRBD1 covers 7 bases. The CDR3 extends over 14 amino acids. V lost 4 bases and J lost 5; bases outside the gene matches: 7. In germline, CDR1 is MGHRA, CDR2 YSYEKL. CDR3 residues: CASSRRQGVYGYTF. The CDR3 DNA reads as TGCGCCAGCAGCCGCAGGCAGGGGGTTTATGGCTACACCTTC.

This rearrangement joins TRBV15 to TRBJ2-7; possible D gene TRBD2, 6 bases. CDR1 is LNHNV, CDR2 YYDKDF, per germline (reference sequence). The V gene lost 0 bases and the J gene lost 3 bases, with 12 bases spanning the gap. This CDR3 contains 15 residues. The CDR3 DNA follows: TGTGCCACCAGCAGAGATCCAGCGGAGGGCTACGAGCAGTACTTC. Protein sequence: CATSRDPAEGYEQYF. Complete variable domain (other parts from reference TRBV15 and TRBJ2-7): DAMVIQNPRYQVTQFGKPVTLSCSQTLNHNVMYWYQQKSSQAPKLLFHYYDKDFNNEADTPDNFQSRRPNTSFCFLDIRSPGLGDTAMYLCATSRDPAEGYEQYFGPGTRLTVT.

The chain uses TRBV6-1 and TRBJ1-2, with D maybe TRBD1 (6 bases). The germline gives CDR1 MNHNS, CDR2 SASEGT. V dropped 2 bases and J dropped 1 base, with 8 bases sitting between them. The CDR3 contains 14 residues. The chain's CDR3 is CASSEIGGNYGYTF. CDR3 DNA sequence: TGTGCCAGCAGTGAAATAGGGGGTAACTATGGCTACACCTTC.

This clone has only one observation. Germline is not matched at one junction end, which may reflect a read error. This chain connects TRBV7-9 to TRBJ1-1, with a tentative D call TRBD1 (5 bases). CDR1 is SEHNR and CDR2 is FQNEAQ in the germline V gene (reference sequence). The CDR3 runs 12 residues. CDR3 sequence (DNA): TGTTCCAGCAGCCTGGACACCTCGAGGACTTTCTTT. As protein: CSSSLDTSRTFF. Looking up the rest from reference TRBV7-9 and TRBJ1-1 gives the full variable domain: DTGVSQNPRHKITKRGQNVTFRCDPISEHNRLYWYRQTLGQGPEFLTYFQNEAQLEKSRLLSDRFSAERPKGSFSTLEIQRTEQGDSAMYLCSSSLDTSRTFFGQGTRLTVV.

This sequence joins TRBV6-5 and TRBJ2-5; TRBD2 aligns across 7 bases. J was trimmed by 5 bases and V by 6 bases; bases with no gene match: 6. CDR1 and CDR2 from the germline V gene are MNHEY and SVGAGI. CDR3 length equals 13 residues. The CDR3 nucleotides are TGTGCCAGCAGCCTAAGCGGGGTCGAGACCCAGTACTTC. This codes for CASSLSGVETQYF.

The chain combines TRBV7-9 with TRBJ1-6; 7 bases are shared with TRBD1. The CDR3 loop spans 17 amino acids. Germline-derived CDR1 and CDR2 are SEHNR and FQNEAQ (reference sequence). With V trimmed by 5 bases and J by 1 base, 8 bases remained unmatched. CDR3 sequence reads: CASSAGTEYSYNSPLHF. The CDR3 DNA is TGTGCCAGCAGCGCCGGGACAGAGTATTCCTATAATTCACCCCTCCACTTT.

This chain joins TRBV6-5 and TRBJ2-3; 8 bases are shared with TRBD2. The CDR3 is 15 residues long. Germline CDR1 reads MNHEY; CDR2 reads SVGAGI. V was clipped by 0 bases and J by 6 bases; unmatched bases: 5. This chain's CDR3 is CASSYSRGLADTQYF. The CDR3 DNA reads as TGTGCCAGCAGTTACTCTCGCGGACTAGCTGATACGCAGTATTTT.

The chain employs TRBV7-2 and TRBJ2-7, with TRBD2 matching over 9 bases. There are 17 residues in the CDR3. The germline CDR1 and CDR2 sequences are SGHTA and FQGNSA. Trimming cost V 7 bases and J 5 bases; bases outside gene matches: 18. The CDR3, as DNA: TGTGCCAGCACCGATCGAAGGCGGATTAGCGGGGGACACGAGCAGTACTTC. Translating it yields CASTDRRRISGGHEQYF. Filled out from reference TRBV7-2 and TRBJ2-7, the complete variable domain reads GAGVSQSPSNKVTEKGKDVELRCDPISGHTALYWYRQSLGQGLEFLIYFQGNSAPDKSGLPSDRFSAERTGGSVSTLTIQRTQQEDSAVYLCASTDRRRISGGHEQYFGPGTRLTVT.

The J gene is TRBJ2-1, the V gene TRBV6-6; TRBD1 might be the D (6 bases). From germline, CDR1 is MNHNY and CDR2 SVGAGI (reference sequence). The CDR3 extends over 16 amino acids. Between the trimmed V and J ends, which lost 6 bases and 1 base, there was a span of 16 bases. Here the CDR3 reads CASRPDWGQSYNEQFF. The CDR3 DNA sequence: TGTGCCAGCAGACCCGATTGGGGGCAGTCCTACAATGAGCAGTTCTTC.